The entry that follows covers one T cell receptor beta chain sequence. The data belong to a study of shared clonotypes between healthy human individuals. Deletions cut 2 bases from V and 5 bases from J, with 9 bases between. The CDR3 has 13 residues. CDR1 and CDR2 from the germline V gene are MNHEY and SMNVEV (reference sequence). TCRdb's table, derived via immunoSEQ multiplex PCR, lists solely in-frame clones and lacks some. The repertoire holds about 490,000 clones, with more than 75% as singletons. The genes are TRBV27 and TRBJ2-5; no clear D. Sequencing input: PBMCs. The source of this sequence is a woman in her 40s in good health. Some clones in this sample may be carry-over from other donors' samples. The CDR3 protein is CASSLRVRETQYF. CDR3 DNA sequence: TGTGCCAGCAGTTTAAGGGTGCGGGAGACCCAGTACTTC.